There are many counts of the clone carrying this TCR beta chain. The antigen remains unidentified. The source of the sample is a study of response to subunit inactivated influenza vaccine. Study outcomes and limitations: Few additional T cells are recruited per seasonal influenza vaccination, authors suggested.

The germline V and J ends were trimmed by 0 bases and 2 bases, with 6 bases remaining between them. The CDR3 has 14 residues. The germline V gene has CDR1 MNHEY and CDR2 SVGEGT. TCRdb analysed the RT-PCR reads with MiXCR anew, one entry per CDR3 protein. The data hold around 150,000 distinct CDR3 sequences, with approximately 10% observed a single time. Material: non-naive T cells sorted from PBMCs, obtained around seven weeks after vaccination. V and J are TRBV6-2 or TRBV6-3 and TRBJ2-3; D is unresolved. The source is a man over 45 who received an inactivated influenza vaccine. The DNA of the CDR3 is TGTGCCAGCAGTTACTCGTCCTTCACAGATACGCAGTATTTT. Its protein product is CASSYSSFTDTQYF.